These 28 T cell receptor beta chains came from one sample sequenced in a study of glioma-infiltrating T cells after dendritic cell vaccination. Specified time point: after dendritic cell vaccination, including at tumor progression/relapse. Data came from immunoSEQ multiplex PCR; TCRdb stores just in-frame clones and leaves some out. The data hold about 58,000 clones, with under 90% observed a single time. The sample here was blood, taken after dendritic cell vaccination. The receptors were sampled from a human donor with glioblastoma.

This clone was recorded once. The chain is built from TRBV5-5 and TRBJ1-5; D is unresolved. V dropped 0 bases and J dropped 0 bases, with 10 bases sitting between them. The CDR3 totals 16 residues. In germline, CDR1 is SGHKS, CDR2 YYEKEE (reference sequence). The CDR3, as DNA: TGTGCCAGCAGCTTGGTACCGACGGGTAGCAATCAGCCCCAGCATTTT. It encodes CASSLVPTGSNQPQHF.

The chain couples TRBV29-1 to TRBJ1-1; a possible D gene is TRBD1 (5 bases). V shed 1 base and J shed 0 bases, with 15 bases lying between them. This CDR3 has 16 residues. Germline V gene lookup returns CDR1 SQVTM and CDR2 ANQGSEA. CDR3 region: CSVEGGPRILNTEAFF. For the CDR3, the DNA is TGCAGCGTTGAAGGGGGCCCTAGGATCCTGAACACTGAAGCTTTCTTT.

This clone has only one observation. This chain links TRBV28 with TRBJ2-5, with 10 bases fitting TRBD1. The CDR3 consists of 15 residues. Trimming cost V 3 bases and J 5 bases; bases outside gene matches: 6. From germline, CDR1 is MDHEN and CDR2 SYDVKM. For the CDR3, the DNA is TGTGCCAGCAGTTTCCCCGGGACAGGGGACGAGACCCAGTACTTC. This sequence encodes CASSFPGTGDETQYF.

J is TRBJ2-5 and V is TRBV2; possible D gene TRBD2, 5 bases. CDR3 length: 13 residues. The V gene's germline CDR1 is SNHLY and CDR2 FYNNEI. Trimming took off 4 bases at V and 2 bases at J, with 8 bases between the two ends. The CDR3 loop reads CASSGGRQETQYF. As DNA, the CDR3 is TGTGCCAGCAGTGGAGGGAGACAAGAGACCCAGTACTTC.

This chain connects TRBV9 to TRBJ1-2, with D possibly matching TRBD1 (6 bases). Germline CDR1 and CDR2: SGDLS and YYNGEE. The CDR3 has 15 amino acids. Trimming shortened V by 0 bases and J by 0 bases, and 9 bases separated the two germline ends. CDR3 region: CASSVGGQTNYGYTF. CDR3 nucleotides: TGTGCCAGCAGCGTAGGGGGGCAGACTAACTATGGCTACACCTTC. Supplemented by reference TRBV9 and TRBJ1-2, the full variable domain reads DSGVTQTPKHLITATGQRVTLRCSPRSGDLSVYWYQQSLDQGLQFLIQYYNGEERAKGNILERFSAQQFPDLHSELNLSSLELGDSALYFCASSVGGQTNYGYTFGSGTRLTVV.

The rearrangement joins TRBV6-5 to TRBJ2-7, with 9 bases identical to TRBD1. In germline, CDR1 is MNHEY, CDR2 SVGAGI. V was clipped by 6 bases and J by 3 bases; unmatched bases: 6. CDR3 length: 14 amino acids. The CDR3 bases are TGTGCCAGCAGCCGGGGACAGGGATTCTACGAGCAGTACTTC. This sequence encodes CASSRGQGFYEQYF.

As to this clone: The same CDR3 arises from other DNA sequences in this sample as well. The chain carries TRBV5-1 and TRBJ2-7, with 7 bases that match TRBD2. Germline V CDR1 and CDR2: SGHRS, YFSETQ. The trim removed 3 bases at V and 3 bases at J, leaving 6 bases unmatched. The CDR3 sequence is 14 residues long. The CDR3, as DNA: TGCGCCAGCAGCTCGGAGGGGACTATCTACGAGCAGTACTTC. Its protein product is CASSSEGTIYEQYF.

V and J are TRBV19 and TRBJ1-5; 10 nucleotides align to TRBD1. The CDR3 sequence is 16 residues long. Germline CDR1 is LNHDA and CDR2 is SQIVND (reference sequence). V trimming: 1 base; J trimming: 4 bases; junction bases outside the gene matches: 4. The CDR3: CASSIGGQGRNQPQHF. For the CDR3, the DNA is TGTGCCAGTAGTATAGGGGGACAGGGGAGAAATCAGCCCCAGCATTTT.

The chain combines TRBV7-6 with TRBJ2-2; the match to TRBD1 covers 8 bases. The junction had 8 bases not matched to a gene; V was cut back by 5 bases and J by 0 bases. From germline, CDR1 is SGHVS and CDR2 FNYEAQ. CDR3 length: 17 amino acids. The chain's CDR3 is CASSTDRGKPNTGELFF. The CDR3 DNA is TGTGCCAGCAGCACCGACAGGGGCAAACCGAACACCGGGGAGCTGTTTTTT.

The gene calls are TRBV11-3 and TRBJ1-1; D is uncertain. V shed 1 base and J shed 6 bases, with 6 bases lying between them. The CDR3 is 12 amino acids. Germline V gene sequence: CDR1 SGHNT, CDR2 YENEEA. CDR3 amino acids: CASSLGAPEAFF. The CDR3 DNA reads TGTGCCAGCAGCTTAGGGGCACCTGAAGCTTTCTTT.

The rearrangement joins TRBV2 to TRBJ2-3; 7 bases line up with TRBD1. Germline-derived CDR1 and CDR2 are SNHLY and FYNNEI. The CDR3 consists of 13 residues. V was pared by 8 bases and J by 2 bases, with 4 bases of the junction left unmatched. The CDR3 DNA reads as TGTGCCAGCCGGGACAGCCTCACAGATACGCAGTATTTT. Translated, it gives CASRDSLTDTQYF.

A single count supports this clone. CDR3 in amino acids: CASSVTLVRGGSDTQYF. The CDR3 DNA reads as TGTGCCAGCAGCGTAACCCTCGTTCGAGGAGGGTCAGATACGCAGTATTTT. The V call is TRBV7-6, the J call TRBJ2-3; D is perhaps TRBD2 (6 bases). The CDR3 contains 17 residues. V lost 5 bases, J lost 4 bases, and 22 bases lay in between. The germline V gene has CDR1 SGHVS and CDR2 FNYEAQ.

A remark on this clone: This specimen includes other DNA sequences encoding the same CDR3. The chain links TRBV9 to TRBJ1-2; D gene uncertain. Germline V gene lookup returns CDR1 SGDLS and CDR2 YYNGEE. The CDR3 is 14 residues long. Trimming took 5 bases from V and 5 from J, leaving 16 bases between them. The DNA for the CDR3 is TGTGCCAGCAGGTCCGGGCGGGGAGTTTATGGCTACACCTTC. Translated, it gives CASRSGRGVYGYTF.

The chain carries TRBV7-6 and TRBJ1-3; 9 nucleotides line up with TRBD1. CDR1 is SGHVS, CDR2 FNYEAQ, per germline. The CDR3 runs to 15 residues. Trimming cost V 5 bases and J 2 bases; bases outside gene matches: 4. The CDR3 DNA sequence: TGTGCCAGCAGCCTGGGACAGGGTACTGGAAACACCATATATTTT. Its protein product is CASSLGQGTGNTIYF.

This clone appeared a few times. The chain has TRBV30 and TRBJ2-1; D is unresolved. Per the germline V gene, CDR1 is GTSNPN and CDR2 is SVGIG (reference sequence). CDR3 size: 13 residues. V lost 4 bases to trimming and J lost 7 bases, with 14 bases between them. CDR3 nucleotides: TGTGCCTGGACGCCCCGGGTTTTTAATGAGCAGTTCTTC. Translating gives CAWTPRVFNEQFF.

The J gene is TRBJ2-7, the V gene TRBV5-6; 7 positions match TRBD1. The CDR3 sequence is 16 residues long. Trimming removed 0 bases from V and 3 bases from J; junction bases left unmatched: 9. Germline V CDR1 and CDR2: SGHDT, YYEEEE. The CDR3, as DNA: TGTGCCAGCAGCTTGGCGACAGGGCTACTGTTCTACGAGCAGTACTTC. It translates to CASSLATGLLFYEQYF.

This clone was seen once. The CDR3 sequence is CASTYPRVTTTDTQYF. As DNA, the CDR3 is TGTGCCAGTACCTACCCCCGGGTAACTACCACAGATACGCAGTATTTT. The chain recombines TRBV19 with TRBJ2-3; D is unresolved. Between the trimmed V and J ends, which lost 7 bases and 2 bases, there was a span of 19 bases. CDR3 size: 16 residues. Germline CDR1 reads LNHDA; CDR2 reads SQIVND (reference sequence). Looking up the rest from reference TRBV19 and TRBJ2-3 gives the full variable domain: DGGITQSPKYLFRKEGQNVTLSCEQNLNHDAMYWYRQDPGQGLRLIYYSQIVNDFQKGDIAEGYSVSREKKESFPLTVTSAQKNPTAFYLCASTYPRVTTTDTQYFGPGTRLTVL.

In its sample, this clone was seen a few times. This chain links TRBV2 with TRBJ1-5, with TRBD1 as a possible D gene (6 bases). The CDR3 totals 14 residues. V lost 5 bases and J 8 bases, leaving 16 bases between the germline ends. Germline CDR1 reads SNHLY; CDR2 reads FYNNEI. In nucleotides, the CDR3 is TGTGCCAGCAGTACCCACAGGGAGGGGGAGCCCCAGCATTTT. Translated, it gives CASSTHREGEPQHF.

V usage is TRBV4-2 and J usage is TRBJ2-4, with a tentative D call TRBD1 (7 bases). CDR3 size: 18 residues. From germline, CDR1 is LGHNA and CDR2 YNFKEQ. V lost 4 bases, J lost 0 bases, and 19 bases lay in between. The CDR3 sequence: CASSPGGGEPLAKNIQYF. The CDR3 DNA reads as TGTGCCAGCAGCCCAGGGGGAGGTGAACCTCTAGCCAAAAACATTCAGTACTTC.

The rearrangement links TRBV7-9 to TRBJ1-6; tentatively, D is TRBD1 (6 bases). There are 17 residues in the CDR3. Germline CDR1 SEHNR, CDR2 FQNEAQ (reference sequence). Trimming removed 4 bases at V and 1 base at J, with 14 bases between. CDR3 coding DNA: TGTGCCAGCAGCTCCGCCGCGGGGGCGTCCTATAATTCACCCCTCCACTTT. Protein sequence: CASSSAAGASYNSPLHF.

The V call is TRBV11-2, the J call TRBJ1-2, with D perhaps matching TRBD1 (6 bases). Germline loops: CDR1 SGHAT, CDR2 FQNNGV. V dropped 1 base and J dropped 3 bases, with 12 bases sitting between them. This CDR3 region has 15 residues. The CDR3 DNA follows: TGTGCCAGCAGCTTAGGAGTCGGACAGTACTATGGCTACACCTTC. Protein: CASSLGVGQYYGYTF.

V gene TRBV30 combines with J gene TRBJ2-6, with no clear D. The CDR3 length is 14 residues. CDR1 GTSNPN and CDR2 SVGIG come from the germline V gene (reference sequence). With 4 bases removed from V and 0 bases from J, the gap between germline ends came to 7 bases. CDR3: CAWMENSGANVLTF. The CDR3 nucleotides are TGTGCCTGGATGGAGAACTCTGGGGCCAACGTCCTGACTTTC.

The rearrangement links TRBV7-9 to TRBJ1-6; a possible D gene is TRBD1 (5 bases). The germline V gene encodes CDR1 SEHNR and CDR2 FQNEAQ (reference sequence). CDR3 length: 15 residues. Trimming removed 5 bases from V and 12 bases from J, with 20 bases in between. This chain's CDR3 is CASSPTNRQSEPLHF. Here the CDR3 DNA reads TGTGCCAGCAGCCCTACTAACCGACAGAGCGAACCCCTCCACTTT.

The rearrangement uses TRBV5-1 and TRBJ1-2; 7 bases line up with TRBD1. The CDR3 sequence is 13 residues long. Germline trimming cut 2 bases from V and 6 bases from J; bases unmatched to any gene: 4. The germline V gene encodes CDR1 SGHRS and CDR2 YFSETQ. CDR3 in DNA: TGCGCCAGCAGCTTTACAGGGGTAGATGGCTACACCTTC. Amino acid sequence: CASSFTGVDGYTF.

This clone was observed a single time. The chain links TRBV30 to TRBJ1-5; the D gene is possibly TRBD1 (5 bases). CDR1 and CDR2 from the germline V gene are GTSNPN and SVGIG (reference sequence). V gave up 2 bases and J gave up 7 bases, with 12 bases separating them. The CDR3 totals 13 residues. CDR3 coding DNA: TGTGCCTGGAGTTTCGGGGGAAACCAGCCCCAGCATTTT. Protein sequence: CAWSFGGNQPQHF. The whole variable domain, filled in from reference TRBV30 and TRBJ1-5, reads SQTIHQWPATLVQPVGSPLSLECTVEGTSNPNLYWYRQAAGRGLQLLFYSVGIGQISSEVPQNLSASRPQDRQFILSSKKLLLSDSGFYLCAWSFGGNQPQHFGDGTRLSIL.

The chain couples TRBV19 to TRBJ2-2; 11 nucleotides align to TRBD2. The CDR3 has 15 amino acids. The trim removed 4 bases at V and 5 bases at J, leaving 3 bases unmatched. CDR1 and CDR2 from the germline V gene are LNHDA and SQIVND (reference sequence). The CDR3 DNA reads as TGTGCCAGTAGTAAACTAGCGGGGGAAACCGGGGAGCTGTTTTTT. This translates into CASSKLAGETGELFF.

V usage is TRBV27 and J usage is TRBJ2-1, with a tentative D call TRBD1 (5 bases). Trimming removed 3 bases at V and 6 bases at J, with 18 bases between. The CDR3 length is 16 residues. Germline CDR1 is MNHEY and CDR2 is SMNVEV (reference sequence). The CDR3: CASSFKEGVGRNEQFF. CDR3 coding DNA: TGTGCCAGCAGTTTCAAGGAAGGGGTTGGTCGCAATGAGCAGTTCTTC.

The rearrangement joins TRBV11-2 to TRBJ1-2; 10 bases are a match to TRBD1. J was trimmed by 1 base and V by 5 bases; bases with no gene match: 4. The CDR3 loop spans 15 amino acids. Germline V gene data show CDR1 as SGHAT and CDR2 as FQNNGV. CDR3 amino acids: CASSPWTGGNYGYTF. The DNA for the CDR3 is TGTGCCAGCAGCCCCTGGACAGGGGGTAACTATGGCTACACCTTC.